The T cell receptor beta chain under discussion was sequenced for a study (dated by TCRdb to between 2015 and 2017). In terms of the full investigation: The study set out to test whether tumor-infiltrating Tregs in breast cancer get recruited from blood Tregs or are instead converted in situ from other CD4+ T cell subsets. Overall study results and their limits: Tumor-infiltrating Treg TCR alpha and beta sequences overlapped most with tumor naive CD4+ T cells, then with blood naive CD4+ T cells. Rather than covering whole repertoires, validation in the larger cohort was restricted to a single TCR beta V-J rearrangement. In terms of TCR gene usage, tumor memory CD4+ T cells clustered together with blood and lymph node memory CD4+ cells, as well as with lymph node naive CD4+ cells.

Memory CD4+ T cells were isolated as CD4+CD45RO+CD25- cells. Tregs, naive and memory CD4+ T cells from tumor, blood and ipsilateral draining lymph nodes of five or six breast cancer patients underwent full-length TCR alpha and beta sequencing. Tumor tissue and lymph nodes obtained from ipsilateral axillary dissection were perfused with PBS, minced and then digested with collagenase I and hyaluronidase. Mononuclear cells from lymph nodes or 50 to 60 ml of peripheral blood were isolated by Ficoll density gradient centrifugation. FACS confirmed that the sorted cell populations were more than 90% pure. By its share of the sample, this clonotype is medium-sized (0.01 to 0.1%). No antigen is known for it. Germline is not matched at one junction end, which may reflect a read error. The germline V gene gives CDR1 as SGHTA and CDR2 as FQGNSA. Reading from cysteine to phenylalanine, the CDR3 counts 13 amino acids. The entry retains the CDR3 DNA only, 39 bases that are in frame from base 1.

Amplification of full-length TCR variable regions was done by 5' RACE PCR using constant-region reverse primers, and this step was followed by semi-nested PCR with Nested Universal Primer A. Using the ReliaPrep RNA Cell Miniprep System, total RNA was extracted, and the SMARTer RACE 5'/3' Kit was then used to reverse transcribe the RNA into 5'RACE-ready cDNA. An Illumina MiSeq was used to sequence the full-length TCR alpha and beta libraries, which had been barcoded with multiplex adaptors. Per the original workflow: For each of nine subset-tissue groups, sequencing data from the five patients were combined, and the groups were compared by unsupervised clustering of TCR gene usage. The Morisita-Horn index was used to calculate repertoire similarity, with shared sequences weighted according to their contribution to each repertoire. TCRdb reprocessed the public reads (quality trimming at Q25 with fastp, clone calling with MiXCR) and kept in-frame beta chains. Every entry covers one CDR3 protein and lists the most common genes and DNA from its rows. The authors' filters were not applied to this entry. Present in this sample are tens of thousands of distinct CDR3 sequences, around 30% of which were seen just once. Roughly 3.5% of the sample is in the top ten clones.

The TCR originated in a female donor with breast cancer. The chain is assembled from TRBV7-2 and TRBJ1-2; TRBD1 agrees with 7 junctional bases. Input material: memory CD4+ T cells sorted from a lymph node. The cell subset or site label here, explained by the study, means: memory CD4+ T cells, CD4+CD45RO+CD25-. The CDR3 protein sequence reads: CASSPNPRQGESF. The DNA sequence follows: TGTGCCAGCAGCCCAAACCCTAGACAGGGTGAAAGCTTC. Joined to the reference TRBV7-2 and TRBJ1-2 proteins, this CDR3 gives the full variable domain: GAGVSQSPSNKVTEKGKDVELRCDPISGHTALYWYRQSLGQGLEFLIYFQGNSAPDKSGLPSDRFSAERTGGSVSTLTIQRTQQEDSAVYLCASSPNPRQGESFGSGTRLTVV.